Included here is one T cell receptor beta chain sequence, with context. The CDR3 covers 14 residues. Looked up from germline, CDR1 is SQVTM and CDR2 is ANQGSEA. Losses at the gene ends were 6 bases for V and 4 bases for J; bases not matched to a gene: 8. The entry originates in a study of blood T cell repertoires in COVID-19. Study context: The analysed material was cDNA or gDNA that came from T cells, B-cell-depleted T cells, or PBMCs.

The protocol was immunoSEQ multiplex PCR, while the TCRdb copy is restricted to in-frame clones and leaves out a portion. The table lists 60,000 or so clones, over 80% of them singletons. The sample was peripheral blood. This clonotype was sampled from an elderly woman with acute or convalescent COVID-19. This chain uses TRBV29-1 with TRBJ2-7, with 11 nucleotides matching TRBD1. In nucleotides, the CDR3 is TGCAGCGTCGAGGTGGGGACAGGGGGTTACGAGCAGTACTTC. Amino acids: CSVEVGTGGYEQYF.